Sequencing of this TCR beta chain was carried out in a study of tumor-infiltrating lymphocytes in localized non-small cell lung cancer. Study details: Patients included smokers and never-smokers with various histologies, some sampled after neoadjuvant chemotherapy. From each patient, both tumor and uninvolved lung, non-adjacent to tumor, were sampled. Study-wide results and limits: T-cell fraction did not differ between immunotypes IM1 and IM2.

The CDR3 contains 14 residues. V shed 4 bases, J shed 6 bases, and the junction held 9 bases outside the gene matches. The V gene's germline CDR1 is SNHLY and CDR2 FYNNEI. This table comes from immunoSEQ multiplex PCR, and its TCRdb copy is limited to in-frame clones, with some not included. The table shows tens of thousands of clones, with around 75% occurring only once. To note about this clone: Antigen: not known.

Specimen: lung tumor tissue. The chain recombines TRBV2 with TRBJ2-7, with 7 bases aligning to TRBD2. The TCR was taken from a human donor with non-small cell lung cancer. The CDR3 region has the DNA TGTGCCAGCAGTGTGGGGCTAGCGGTGGGCGAGCAGTACTTC. As protein: CASSVGLAVGEQYF.